The T cell receptor beta chain described here comes from a study of Ad26.COV2.S vaccination and SARS-CoV-2 variants. Looking at the study overall: Ad26.COV2.S shots went into the muscle once or twice, 56 days apart.

Details on this clone: Its specificity is unknown.

Some clones are missing from TCRdb's copy, which holds only in-frame ones; the method was immunoSEQ multiplex PCR. The sample lists 300,000 to 400,000 clones; roughly 90% were seen once. Treatment noted: 15 to 20 received Ad26.COV2.S at low or high dose, single or two shots; a few received placebo; per-sample allocation not given. The samples were gathered on day 63 after the first injection of vaccine or placebo. The vaccine antigen was prefusion-stabilized Wuhan SARS-CoV-2 spike. Whole-study results and caveats: Vaccinees and placebo recipients showed similar non-spike TCR breadth.

V lost 3 bases, J lost 5 bases, and 13 bases lay in between. CDR1 and CDR2 from the germline V gene are SGHTA and FQGNSA. CDR3 size: 15 residues. The origin of this receptor is a person between 18 and 59 years old who received the Ad26.COV2.S COVID-19 vaccine or a placebo. The gene calls are TRBV7-2 and TRBJ1-4; no clear D gene. Source: peripheral blood, taken in a trial of Ad26.COV2.S vaccine versus placebo. The chain's CDR3 is CASSFAGGGNEKLFF. CDR3 DNA sequence: TGTGCCAGCAGCTTCGCCGGAGGAGGGAATGAAAAACTGTTTTTT.